This T cell receptor (beta chain) was observed in a study of shared clonotypes between healthy human individuals. Study at large: The donor group consisted of a couple of women and three men, aged 18 to 49.

Here immunoSEQ multiplex PCR was the method, and the copy in TCRdb shows in-frame clones only, minus some. Of about 1.5 million clones listed, roughly 95% are singletons. Trimming took off 6 bases at V and 3 bases at J, with 9 bases between the two ends. The length of the CDR3 is 12 residues. CDR1 is SGHTS and CDR2 is YDEGEE in the germline V gene. The table lists this clone with a count of one. This sequence originates from a young man in good health. The sample comprised naive CD4+ T cells sorted from blood. Documented subset: CD45RA+ positively selected. The chain links TRBV5-8 to TRBJ2-5; tentative D call: TRBD2 (5 bases). The CDR3: CASTEREETQYF. DNA of the CDR3: TGTGCCAGCACCGAGAGGGAAGAGACCCAGTACTTC.